This T cell receptor beta chain was identified during a study of T cell responses to AZD1222 COVID-19 vaccine. The method was immunoSEQ multiplex PCR; TCRdb's version includes in-frame clones alone and lacks a portion of them. The table lists 150,000 or so clones, more than 85% of them singletons. CDR1 and CDR2 (germline): ENHRY, SYGVKD. After removal of 11 bases from V and 7 bases from J, the junction contained 10 bases not matched to a gene. CDR3 length: 13 amino acids. The specimen was peripheral blood, collected on day 0 of AZD1222 vaccination. The genes are TRBV10-3 and TRBJ2-1; 8 nucleotides match TRBD1. This TCR was sampled from an adult in good health. The CDR3 DNA reads TGTGCCGTAACGGACAGGGAACTGAATGAGCAGTTCTTC. It specifies CAVTDRELNEQFF.